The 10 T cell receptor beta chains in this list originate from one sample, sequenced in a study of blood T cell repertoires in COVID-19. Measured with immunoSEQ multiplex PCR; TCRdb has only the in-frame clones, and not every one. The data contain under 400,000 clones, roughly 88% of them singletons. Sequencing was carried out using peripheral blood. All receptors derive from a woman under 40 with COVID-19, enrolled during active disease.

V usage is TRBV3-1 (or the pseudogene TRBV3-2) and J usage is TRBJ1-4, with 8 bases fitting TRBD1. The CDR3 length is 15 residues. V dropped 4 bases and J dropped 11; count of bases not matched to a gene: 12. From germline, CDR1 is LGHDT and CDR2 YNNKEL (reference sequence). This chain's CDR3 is CASSPGGDRSWKLFF. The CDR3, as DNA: TGTGCCAGCAGCCCAGGGGGGGACAGGAGCTGGAAACTGTTTTTT.

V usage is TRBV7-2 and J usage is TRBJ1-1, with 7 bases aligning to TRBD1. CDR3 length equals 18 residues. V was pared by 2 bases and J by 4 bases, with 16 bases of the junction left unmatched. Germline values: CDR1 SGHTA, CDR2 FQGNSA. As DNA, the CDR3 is TGTGCCAGCAGCTTACCTCGTTACCCACAGGGGCTCTCCACTGAAGCTTTCTTT. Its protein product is CASSLPRYPQGLSTEAFF.

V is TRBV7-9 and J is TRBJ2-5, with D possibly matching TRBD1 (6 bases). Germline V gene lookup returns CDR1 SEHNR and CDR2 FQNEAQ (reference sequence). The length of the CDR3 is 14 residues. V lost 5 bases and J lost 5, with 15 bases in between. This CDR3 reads CASSLDGGWETQYF. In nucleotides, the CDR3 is TGTGCCAGCAGCCTCGATGGGGGCTGGGAGACCCAGTACTTC. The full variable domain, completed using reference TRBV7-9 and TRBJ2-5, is DTGVSQNPRHKITKRGQNVTFRCDPISEHNRLYWYRQTLGQGPEFLTYFQNEAQLEKSRLLSDRFSAERPKGSFSTLEIQRTEQGDSAMYLCASSLDGGWETQYFGPGTRLLVL.

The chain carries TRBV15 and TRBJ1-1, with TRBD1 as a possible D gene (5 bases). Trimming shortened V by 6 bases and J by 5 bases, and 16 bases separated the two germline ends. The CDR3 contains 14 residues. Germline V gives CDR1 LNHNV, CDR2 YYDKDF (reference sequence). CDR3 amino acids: CATSLHGGRTEAFF. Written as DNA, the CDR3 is TGTGCCACCAGTCTCCACGGGGGAAGGACTGAAGCTTTCTTT. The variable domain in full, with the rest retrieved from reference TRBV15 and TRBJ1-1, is DAMVIQNPRYQVTQFGKPVTLSCSQTLNHNVMYWYQQKSSQAPKLLFHYYDKDFNNEADTPDNFQSRRPNTSFCFLDIRSPGLGDTAMYLCATSLHGGRTEAFFGQGTRLTVV.

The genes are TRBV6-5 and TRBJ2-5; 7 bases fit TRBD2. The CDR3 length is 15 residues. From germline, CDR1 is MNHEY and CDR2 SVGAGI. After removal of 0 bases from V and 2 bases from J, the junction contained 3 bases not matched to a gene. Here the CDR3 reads CASSYSQAGQETQYF. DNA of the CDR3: TGTGCCAGCAGTTACTCCCAAGCGGGGCAAGAGACCCAGTACTTC.

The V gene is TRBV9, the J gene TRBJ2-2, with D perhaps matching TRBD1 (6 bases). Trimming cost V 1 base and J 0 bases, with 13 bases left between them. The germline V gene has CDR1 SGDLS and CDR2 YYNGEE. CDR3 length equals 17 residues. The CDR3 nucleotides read TGTGCCAGCAGCGTACCAAGAGGGGGACCGAACACCGGGGAGCTGTTTTTT. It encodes CASSVPRGGPNTGELFF.

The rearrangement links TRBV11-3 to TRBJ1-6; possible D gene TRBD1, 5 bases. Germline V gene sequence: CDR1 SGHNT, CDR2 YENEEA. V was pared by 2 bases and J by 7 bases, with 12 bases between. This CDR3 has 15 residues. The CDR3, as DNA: TGTGCCAGCAGCTTAAGTTGGCAGGGCAATTCACCCCTCCACTTT. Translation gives CASSLSWQGNSPLHF. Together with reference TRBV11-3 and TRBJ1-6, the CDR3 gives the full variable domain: EAGVVQSPRYKIIEKKQPVAFWCNPISGHNTLYWYLQNLGQGPELLIRYENEEAVDDSQLPKDRFSAERLKGVDSTLKIQPAELGDSAVYLCASSLSWQGNSPLHFGNGTRLTVT.

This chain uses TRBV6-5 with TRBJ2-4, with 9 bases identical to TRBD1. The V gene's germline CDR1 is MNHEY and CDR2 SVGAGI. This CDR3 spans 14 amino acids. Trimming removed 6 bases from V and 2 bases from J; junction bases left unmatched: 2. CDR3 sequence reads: CASRGQGPKNIQYF. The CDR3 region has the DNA TGTGCCAGCAGGGGACAGGGCCCCAAAAACATTCAGTACTTC.

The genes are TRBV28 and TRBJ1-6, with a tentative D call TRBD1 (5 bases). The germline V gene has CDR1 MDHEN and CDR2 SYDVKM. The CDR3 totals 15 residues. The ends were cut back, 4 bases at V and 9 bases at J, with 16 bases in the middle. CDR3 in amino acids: CASSSPGPIGSPLHF. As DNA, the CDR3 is TGTGCCAGCAGTTCGCCAGGGCCGATTGGTTCACCCCTCCACTTT.

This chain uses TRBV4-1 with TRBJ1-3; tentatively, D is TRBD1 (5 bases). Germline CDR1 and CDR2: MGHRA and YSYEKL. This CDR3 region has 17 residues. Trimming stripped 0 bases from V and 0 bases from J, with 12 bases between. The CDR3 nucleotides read TGCGCCAGCAGCCAAGATGGGGCACACCTCTCTGGAAACACCATATATTTT. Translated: CASSQDGAHLSGNTIYF.